Given below is one TCR beta chain in context. Its cognate antigen is unknown. The V gene's germline CDR1 is SQVTM and CDR2 ANQGSEA. The V end lost 8 bases, the J end lost 7 bases, and 24 bases lay between the germline ends. The CDR3 contains 15 residues. Clones were sequenced by immunoSEQ multiplex PCR, and TCRdb holds only the in-frame ones, with some missing. Among tens of thousands of clones listed, 75% to 85% were seen once. This entry is derived from a study of T cells in narcolepsy. Study as a whole: Healthy controls were enrolled alongside patients with narcolepsy type 1 or type 2.

Points from the study as a whole: Healthy controls reportedly lacked the autoreactive clonotypes serially found in patients' blood. Autoreactive clone sequences were missing from some blood memory CD4+ repertoires. Same-patient CSF and blood CD4+ T cell clonotypes included HCRT-specific and TRIB2-specific autoreactive ones.

Sample: CD45RA- memory CD4+ T cells from PBMCs. The chain carries TRBV29-1 and TRBJ1-3; D gene ambiguous. This clonotype originated in a human donor with narcolepsy. CDR3 residues: CSIAPLDGLGNTIYF. In DNA, the CDR3 is TGCAGCATCGCCCCCCTAGACGGTCTCGGGAACACCATATATTTT.